This T cell receptor (beta chain) was sequenced for a study of blood T cell repertoires in COVID-19. The wider study: Whether acute or convalescent, the COVID-19 samples came from the United States, Italy and Spain. T cells, B-cell-depleted T cells, or PBMCs supplied cDNA or gDNA.

Per the original data handling: Amplification with reference gene primers provided the estimates of nucleated cell counts. The repertoire was sequenced with immunoSEQ multiplex PCR; TCRdb's copy has only in-frame clones and lacks some. The DNA gave D and trimming, while V, J and clone size come from that table. The data show around 43,000 clones, 60% to 80% seen once. The receptor comes from a man in his 70s with acute or convalescent COVID-19. The material sequenced was peripheral blood.

CDR3 in DNA: TGTGCCATCAGTGAGTCCATCCTATCTCAGGGATCCTCTGGAAACACCATATATTTT. This sequence encodes CAISESILSQGSSGNTIYF. The rearrangement links TRBV10-3 to TRBJ1-3; D is possibly TRBD1 (5 bases). CDR1 is ENHRY and CDR2 is SYGVKD in the germline V gene. V gave up 0 bases and J gave up 0 bases, with 18 bases separating them. The CDR3 length is 19 residues.